The rows below give T cell receptor beta chains drawn from one sample of a study of radiation and T cells in renal cell carcinoma. The data were produced by immunoSEQ multiplex PCR, yet TCRdb's version contains in-frame clones alone and is incomplete. The data hold about 10,000 clones, with over 50% observed a single time. Material: tumor tissue, obtained from a patient whose treatment was nephrectomy without radiotherapy. The origin of the receptors is a middle-aged man with renal cell carcinoma. Both conserved end residues are part of each CDR3. The D gene is left open where the match is weak. Size values are once, few and many counts, or a class for expanded clones, and some rows have none.

TRBJ2-7 once TRBV5-1 - TGCGCCAGCAGCTTGGGACAGGACCTTGACTTC CASSLGQDLDF
TRBJ1-2 few TRBV25-1 TRBD1 TGTGCCAGCAGAGAAGACAGGGGCTATGGCTACACCTTC CASREDRGYGYTF
TRBJ1-1 - TRBV7-3 - TGTGCCAGCAGCTTAACCGGGTCGAACACTGAAGCTTTCTTT CASSLTGSNTEAFF
TRBJ2-3 - TRBV12-5 TRBD2 TGTGCTAGTGGTGTTAGCGGGAACACAGATACGCAGTATTTT CASGVSGNTDTQYF
TRBJ1-4 large TRBV11-2 - TGTGCCAGCAGCCGGGGCGTTAATGAAAAACTGTTTTTT CASSRGVNEKLFF
TRBJ1-1 few TRBV7-9 - TGTGCCAGCAGCCCTGCGAGGGACGCCACTGAAGCTTTCTTT CASSPARDATEAFF
TRBJ2-2 - TRBV6-6 - TGTGCCAGCAGTTACGGGCAGGGAAACACCGGGGAGCTGTTTTTT CASSYGQGNTGELFF
TRBJ1-2 few TRBV15 - TGTGCCACCAGCAGGGCTGACAGAAACTATGGCTACACCTTC CATSRADRNYGYTF
TRBJ2-7 - TRBV25-1 TRBD1 TGTGCCAGCAGTGAATCGGACCGGACAGGGTATAACGAGCAGTACTTC CASSESDRTGYNEQYF
TRBJ2-1 - TRBV15 TRBD2 TGTGCCACCAGCAGAGGACCCCAGGGAGCGGGAGCGTACAATGAGCAGTTCTTC CATSRGPQGAGAYNEQFF
TRBJ1-5 - TRBV7-8 - TGTGCCAGCAGCCTATACAGGGATCAGCCCCAGCATTTT CASSLYRDQPQHF
TRBJ2-5 - TRBV5-1 - TGCGCCAGCAGCTTAGAATCCGAGACCCAGTACTTC CASSLESETQYF
TRBJ1-2 - TRBV15 TRBD1 TGTGCCACCAGCAGGGGGACAGGGAACTATGGCTACACCTTC CATSRGTGNYGYTF
TRBJ2-1 - TRBV19 TRBD1 TGTGCCAGTTGTAGGACAGGGATCTACAATGAGCAGTTCTTC CASCRTGIYNEQFF
TRBJ2-5 - TRBV11-2 - TGTGCCAGCAGCTGGGGGGAGACCCAGTACTTC CASSWGETQYF
TRBJ2-3 - TRBV29-1 TRBD1 TGCAGCGTTGAAGAGGGGGGACAGGTTCAACCTGATACGCAGTATTTT CSVEEGGQVQPDTQYF
TRBJ2-1 few TRBV2 TRBD1 TGTGCCAGCGTAAACGACAGGGGAGACAATGAGCAGTTCTTC CASVNDRGDNEQFF
TRBJ1-5 - TRBV20-1 - TGCAGTGCTAGGCAGTACAGTCCCCAGCATTTT CSARQYSPQHF
TRBJ2-2 - TRBV6-1 - TGTGCCAGCAGTGAAGGGAAAGGGAACACCGGGGAGCTGTTTTTT CASSEGKGNTGELFF
TRBJ2-7 - TRBV19 TRBD2 TGTGCCAGTTGGCTAGCGGGAGGGCGATACGAGCAGTACTTC CASWLAGGRYEQYF
TRBJ2-3 - TRBV6-4 - TGTGCCAGCAGTGATGGGCCTGCAGATACGCAGTATTTT CASSDGPADTQYF
TRBJ2-5 once TRBV27 - TGTGCCAGCAGTTCGCGAAGTCCTTTCCAAGAGACCCAGTACTTC CASSSRSPFQETQYF
TRBJ2-4 - TRBV30 - TGTGCCTGGAGGGGTCCAGACTCCAAAAACATTCAGTACTTC CAWRGPDSKNIQYF
TRBJ1-5 medium-sized TRBV19 - TGTGCCAGTAGTATGGACACGGGCCTAAATCAGCCCCAGCATTTT CASSMDTGLNQPQHF
TRBJ2-2 few TRBV9 - TGTGCCAGCAGCGTAGGCATCCAGCTCACCGGGGAGCTGTTTTTT CASSVGIQLTGELFF
TRBJ2-3 - TRBV4-3 TRBD2 TGCGCCAGCAGCCAAGATATCCCTAGCGGGACCACAGATACGCAGTATTTT CASSQDIPSGTTDTQYF
TRBJ1-1 few TRBV25-1 TRBD1 TGTGCCAGCAGTAGAACAGGGGGCACTGAAGCTTTCTTT CASSRTGGTEAFF
TRBJ1-1 medium-sized TRBV27 TRBD1 TGTGCCAGCAGACTCGACAGGGATGGCACTGAAGCTTTCTTT CASRLDRDGTEAFF
TRBJ2-5 few TRBV7-2 TRBD2 TGTGCCAGCAGCTTAGGTAGCGGGAGGGCCGAGACCCAGTACTTC CASSLGSGRAETQYF
TRBJ1-4 once TRBV9 - TGTGCCAGCAGCGCATCAGAGTACGAAAAACTGTTTTTT CASSASEYEKLFF
TRBJ2-1 - TRBV20-1 - TGCAGTGCTGACACCTACAATGAGCAGTTCTTC CSADTYNEQFF
TRBJ1-2 few TRBV28 - TGTGCCAGCAGTTTGGAACCGGACGCTTATAACTATGGCTACACCTTC CASSLEPDAYNYGYTF
TRBJ2-1 once TRBV6-6 - TGTGCCAGCAGTTATTCAGCCCCTGAGCAGTTCTTC CASSYSAPEQFF
TRBJ2-5 - TRBV6-5 - TGTGCCAGCAGTCTCGTTCCGGGAGAGACCCAGTACTTC CASSLVPGETQYF
TRBJ2-1 - TRBV27 TRBD2 TGTGCCAGCTGGGGGCTAGCGGGAGATTCCTACAATGAGCAGTTCTTC CASWGLAGDSYNEQFF
TRBJ2-7 few TRBV5-4 - TGTGCCAGCAGCTTGTTGGGGATATACGAGCAGTACTTC CASSLLGIYEQYF
TRBJ1-5 - TRBV7-8 - TGTGCCAGCAGCTTACAAAATCAGCCCCAGCATTTT CASSLQNQPQHF
TRBJ2-6 - TRBV10-1 - TGCGCCACCTCCCCAGGCGGGGCAGGGGCCAACGTCCTGACTTTC CATSPGGAGANVLTF
TRBJ2-1 - TRBV10-1 TRBD1 TGCGCCAGCAGTGAGTGCGGGACAGGGGGGCCCTACAATGAGCAGTTCTTC CASSECGTGGPYNEQFF
TRBJ2-7 - TRBV14 - TGTGCCAGCAGCCAACTCGTGTGGGACGGAACCTACGAGCAGTACTTC CASSQLVWDGTYEQYF